This entry concerns a single T cell receptor (beta chain). This clonotype appeared many times. The antigen this receptor binds is unknown. Per-nucleotide qualities are absent, and no much larger clonotype sits a single base away. The sample originates from a study of molecular identifiers for immune sequencing clone quantification listed by TCRdb under 2018. Concerning the study at large: For a replicate experiment, RNA from roughly 18,000 or 92,000 naive CD8 T cells was divided into five aliquots, and four of the five aliquots were sequenced. The study was a methods study using CD8 T cells to benchmark molecular-identifier clustering-based TCR repertoire sequencing (MIDCIRS) and TCR RNA copy counting. Overall results and qualifications from the work: Without barcode sub-clustering, chimeric consensus sequences inflated TCR diversity; chimeras reached as high as 47%. Highly expanded clone sizes could be underestimated because identical TCR molecules may share a barcode. The naive libraries included spiked-in Jurkat TCR RNA (roughly nine copies' worth), and this RNA is not part of the donor repertoire. In CMV-specific effector cells, clones with more than 20 RNA copies accounted for over 98% of molecules, whereas in naive cells such clones accounted for under 1%. Spiked-in Jurkat TCR RNA equivalent to a single cell was reported to be detectable even among more than 900,000 naive CD8 T cells. Roughly 2.8 recovered TCR RNA copies per cell were obtained by modeling, versus about 10 by digital PCR, implying a capture efficiency of around 28%.

Library preparation used PCR. Sequencing relied on an Illumina HiSeq 4000. Bulk TCR libraries were prepared as previously described, using TCR primers listed in Table S5. The Qiagen AllPrep DNA/RNA kit was used to purify total RNA. Before any analysis, reads coming from multiple sequencing runs of the same library were combined into one pool. In the original analysis: Only reads with exact TCR constant sequence were kept, trimmed to 150 nt, and grouped by their 12-nt molecular barcodes. Reads inside each barcode group were sub-clustered using a 15% Levenshtein threshold, and a quality-weighted consensus sequence was constructed for each RNA molecule. Non-functional sequences were discarded, and so were lower-count sequences lying one edit away from another sequence. Based on a fit of two negative binomial distributions, barcode sub-clusters having less than 20% of the maximum read count were discarded. Using fastp at Q25 and MiXCR, TCRdb reprocessed the public reads and kept productive beta chains. Identical CDR3 proteins give one entry, which carries the most common genes and DNA. These V and J calls rely on TCRdb rather than the paper's analysis. The sample table holds 550,000 to 750,000 distinct CDR3 sequences, of which just under 20% were seen once. The ten largest clones add up to roughly 0.9% of the sample.

Libraries of naive CD8 T cells were built from anywhere between about 17,000 and 1,000,000 sorted cells, with 10%, 30% or 50% of the purified RNA used. On a BD FACSAria II, naive CD8 T cells were FACS-sorted as CD8+CD4-CCR7+CD45RA+ and collected into RLT Plus buffer. To test detection sensitivity, Jurkat RNA equal to 10 or so TCR copies was added to samples of about 20,000-1,000,000 naive CD8 T cells. CD8 T cells were enriched using RosetteSep CD8+ T Cell Enrichment Cocktail and Ficoll-Paque, and the enriched cells then underwent ACK red cell lysis. Material for sequencing was naive CD8+ T cells from blood, with Jurkat cell RNA spiked in. The cell subset or site label, as the study defines it: FACS-sorted CD8+CD4-CCR7+CD45RA+ naive T cells. The TCR comes from a human donor in good health. Some libraries in this study had Jurkat cell RNA spiked in.

CDR3 region: CASSEDRGQETQYF. At the DNA level, the sequence is TGTGCCAGCAGTGAAGACAGGGGTCAAGAGACCCAGTACTTC. This chain is built from TRBV2 and TRBJ2-5; the junction holds 7 bases that match TRBD1. Inclusive of the bounding cysteine and phenylalanine, the CDR3 is 14 residues long. Only CDR3 DNA is held: 42 bases, read in frame from base 1. V is cut back by 1 base and J by 2 bases, with 1 base in the junction unmatched. Based on the germline V gene, the CDR1 and CDR2 sequences are SNHLY and FYNNEI.